These T cell receptor beta chains were read from a single sample in a study of shared clonotypes between healthy human individuals. Data came from immunoSEQ multiplex PCR; TCRdb stores just in-frame clones and leaves some out. The repertoire holds 300,000 or so clones, with 74% as singletons. The specimen sequenced was memory CD4+ T cells sorted from blood. Source of these receptors: a man aged 25 to 40 in good health. CDR3s include the opening cysteine and the closing phenylalanine or tryptophan. D genes are given only for firm matches. A clone size is listed for some rows: how often the clone was seen (once, few, many), or a class if it is expanded.

J	length	size	V	D	DNA	CDR3
TRBJ2-2	15	few	TRBV11-2	NA	TGTGCCAGCGGCCTGACTAAGGCTAACACCGGGGAGCTGTTTTTT	CASGLTKANTGELFF
TRBJ2-7	16	NA	TRBV30	TRBD1	TGTGCCTGGAGTGTACACGATAAGGGACAGGACTACGAGCAGTACTTC	CAWSVHDKGQDYEQYF
TRBJ2-5	14	NA	TRBV21-1	NA	TGTGCCAGCAATTCCGGGACTAAACAAGAGACCCAGTACTTC	CASNSGTKQETQYF
TRBJ1-1	13	NA	TRBV4-1	NA	TGCGCCAGCAGCCAGTTGAGGGAGACTGAAGCTTTCTTT	CASSQLRETEAFF
TRBJ1-2	14	NA	TRBV5-4	TRBD1	TGTGCCAGCACCATGATGGGACAGGTCTATGGCTACACCTTC	CASTMMGQVYGYTF
TRBJ1-1	18	few	TRBV27	TRBD1	TGTGCCAGCAGTTTATCCGGGCTATTGACAGGGCTGAACACTGAAGCTTTCTTT	CASSLSGLLTGLNTEAFF
TRBJ2-6	17	NA	TRBV10-3	TRBD2	TGTGCCACGGGAGGGACTAGCGGACATCCTGGGGCCAACGTCCTGACTTTC	CATGGTSGHPGANVLTF
TRBJ1-5	15	NA	TRBV6-1	TRBD1	TGTGCCAGCAACCATGGGACAGTTCCTAATCAGCCCCAGCATTTT	CASNHGTVPNQPQHF
TRBJ2-1	14	NA	TRBV28	TRBD2	TGTGCCAGCATAGGACTAGCGGGATACAATGAGCAGTTCTTC	CASIGLAGYNEQFF
TRBJ1-2	12	few	TRBV7-8	NA	TGTGCCAGCAGCTTACTAGAACATGGCTACACCTTC	CASSLLEHGYTF
TRBJ1-2	15	NA	TRBV6-1	NA	TGTGCCAGCAATCCCCGGTTGGCCATACACTATGGCTACACCTTC	CASNPRLAIHYGYTF
TRBJ2-7	16	NA	TRBV28	TRBD1	TGTGCCAGCAGTTTAGAGGGGACAGCGAAGAACTACGAGCAGTACTTC	CASSLEGTAKNYEQYF
TRBJ1-1	13	few	TRBV7-2	NA	TGTGCCAGCGTCCCCGGAGGGTACACTGAAGCTTTCTTT	CASVPGGYTEAFF
TRBJ1-5	16	NA	TRBV6-6	TRBD1	TGTGCCAGCAGTTACCGGGGACAGGCGTATGACCAGCCCCAGCATTTT	CASSYRGQAYDQPQHF
TRBJ2-7	17	NA	TRBV7-2	NA	TGTGCCAGCAGCCCCCCGGAGGTAAAGGGGCTCTCCTACGAGCAGTACTTC	CASSPPEVKGLSYEQYF
TRBJ2-4	16	once	TRBV7-9	NA	TGTGCCAGCAGCTCCGGTGGCGGGCAAGCCAAAAACATTCAGTACTTC	CASSSGGGQAKNIQYF
TRBJ2-2	13	NA	TRBV10-1	NA	TGCGCCAACGGGTGTCGCAACACCGGGGAGCTGTTTTTT	CANGCRNTGELFF
TRBJ2-7	12	NA	TRBV11-2	NA	TGTGCCAGCAGCCTCACAACCTACGAGCAGTACTTC	CASSLTTYEQYF
TRBJ2-1	15	NA	TRBV6-1	TRBD2	TGTGCCAGCAGTCCAGGACTAGCGGCCTACAATGAGCAGTTCTTC	CASSPGLAAYNEQFF
TRBJ2-7	12	NA	TRBV7-6	NA	TGTGCCAGCAGCTCCAGCTCCTACGAGCAGTACTTC	CASSSSSYEQYF
TRBJ2-3	13	NA	TRBV7-8	NA	TGTGCCAGCAGTCTTGTAAGCACAGATACGCAGTATTTT	CASSLVSTDTQYF
TRBJ2-1	14	NA	TRBV11-3	NA	TGTGCCAGCTCCCAAAGGCCCGACAGCCATGAGCAGTTCTTC	CASSQRPDSHEQFF
TRBJ1-5	14	NA	TRBV5-4	NA	TGTGCCAGCAGCCTGGCTGGGCGCAATCAGCCCCAGCATTTT	CASSLAGRNQPQHF
TRBJ2-3	14	NA	TRBV11-3	NA	TGTGCCAGCAGCATAAGGGGGGGCACAGATACGCAGTATTTT	CASSIRGGTDTQYF
TRBJ2-7	18	few	TRBV2	TRBD1	TGTGCCAGCAGTGACGGAGGCTCGTGGACAGGGCAGGGGTACGAGCAGTACTTC	CASSDGGSWTGQGYEQYF